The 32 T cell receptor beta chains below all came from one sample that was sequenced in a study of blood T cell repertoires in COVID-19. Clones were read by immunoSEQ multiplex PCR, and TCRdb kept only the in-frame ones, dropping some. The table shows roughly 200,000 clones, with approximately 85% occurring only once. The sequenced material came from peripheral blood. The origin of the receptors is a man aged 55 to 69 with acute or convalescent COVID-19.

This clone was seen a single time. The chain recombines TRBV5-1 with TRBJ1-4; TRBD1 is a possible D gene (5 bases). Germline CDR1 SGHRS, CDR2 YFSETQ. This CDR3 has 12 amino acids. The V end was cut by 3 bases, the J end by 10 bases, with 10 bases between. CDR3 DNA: TGCGCCAGCAGCTCGGCCGGGGGAAAACTGTTTTTT. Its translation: CASSSAGGKLFF.

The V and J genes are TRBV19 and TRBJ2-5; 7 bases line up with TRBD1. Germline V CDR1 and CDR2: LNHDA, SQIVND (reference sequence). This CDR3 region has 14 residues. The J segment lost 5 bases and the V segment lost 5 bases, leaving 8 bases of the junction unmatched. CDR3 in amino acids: CASSPNRGAETQYF. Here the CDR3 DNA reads TGTGCCAGTAGTCCGAACAGGGGTGCGGAGACCCAGTACTTC.

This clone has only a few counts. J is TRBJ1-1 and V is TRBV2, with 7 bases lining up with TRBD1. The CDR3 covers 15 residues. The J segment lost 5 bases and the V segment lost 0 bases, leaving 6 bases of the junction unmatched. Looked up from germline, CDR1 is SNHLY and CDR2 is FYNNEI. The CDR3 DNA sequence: TGTGCCAGCAGTGAAGCGAGGGGGCAGCGGACTGAAGCTTTCTTT. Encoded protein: CASSEARGQRTEAFF.

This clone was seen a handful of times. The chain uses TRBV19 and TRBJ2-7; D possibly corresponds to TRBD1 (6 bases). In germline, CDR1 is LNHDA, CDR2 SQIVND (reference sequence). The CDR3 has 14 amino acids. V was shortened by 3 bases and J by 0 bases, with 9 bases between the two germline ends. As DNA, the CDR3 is TGTGCCAGTAGTATCAGGGGCAGCTCCTACGAGCAGTACTTC. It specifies CASSIRGSSYEQYF.

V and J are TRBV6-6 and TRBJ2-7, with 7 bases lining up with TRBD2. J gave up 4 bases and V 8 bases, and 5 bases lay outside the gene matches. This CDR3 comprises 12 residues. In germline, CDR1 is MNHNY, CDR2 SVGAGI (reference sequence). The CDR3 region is CASWSSGYEQYF. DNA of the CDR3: TGTGCCAGCTGGAGTAGCGGGTACGAGCAGTACTTC.

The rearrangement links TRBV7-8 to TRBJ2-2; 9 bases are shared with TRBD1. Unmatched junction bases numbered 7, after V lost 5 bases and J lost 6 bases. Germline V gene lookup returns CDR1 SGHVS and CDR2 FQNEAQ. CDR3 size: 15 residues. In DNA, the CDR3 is TGTGCCAGCAGCCTAAGGGACAGGGTCCCCGGGGAGCTGTTTTTT. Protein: CASSLRDRVPGELFF.

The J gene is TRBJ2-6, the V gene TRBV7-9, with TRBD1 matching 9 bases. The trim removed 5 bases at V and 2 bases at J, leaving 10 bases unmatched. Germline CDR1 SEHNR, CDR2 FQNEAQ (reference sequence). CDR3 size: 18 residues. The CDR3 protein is CASSTLGQGSPGANVLTF. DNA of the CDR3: TGTGCCAGCAGCACTTTAGGACAGGGGTCCCCTGGGGCCAACGTCCTGACTTTC.

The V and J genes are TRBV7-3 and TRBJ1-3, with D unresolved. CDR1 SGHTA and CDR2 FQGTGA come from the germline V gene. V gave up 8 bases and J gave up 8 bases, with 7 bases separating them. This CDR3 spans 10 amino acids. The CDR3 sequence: CASPSDTIYF. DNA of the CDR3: TGTGCCAGCCCCTCGGACACCATATATTTT.

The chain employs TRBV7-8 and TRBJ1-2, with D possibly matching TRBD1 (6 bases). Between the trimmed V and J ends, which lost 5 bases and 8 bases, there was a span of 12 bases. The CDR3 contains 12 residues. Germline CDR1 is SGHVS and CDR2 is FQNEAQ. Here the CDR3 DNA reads TGTGCCAGCAGCCCACAGGGTCGGGGCTACACCTTC. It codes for CASSPQGRGYTF.

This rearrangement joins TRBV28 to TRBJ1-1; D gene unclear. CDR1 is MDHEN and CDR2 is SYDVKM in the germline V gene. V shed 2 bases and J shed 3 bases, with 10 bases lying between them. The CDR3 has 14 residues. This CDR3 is CASSLLRGYTEAFF. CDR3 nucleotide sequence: TGTGCCAGCAGTTTACTTCGAGGGTACACTGAAGCTTTCTTT.

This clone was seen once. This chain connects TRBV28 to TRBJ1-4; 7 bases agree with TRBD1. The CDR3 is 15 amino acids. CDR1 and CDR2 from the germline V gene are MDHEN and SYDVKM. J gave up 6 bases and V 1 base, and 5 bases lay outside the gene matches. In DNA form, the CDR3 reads TGTGCCAGCAGTTTATCTTGGCAGGGGGATGAAAAACTGTTTTTT. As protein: CASSLSWQGDEKLFF.

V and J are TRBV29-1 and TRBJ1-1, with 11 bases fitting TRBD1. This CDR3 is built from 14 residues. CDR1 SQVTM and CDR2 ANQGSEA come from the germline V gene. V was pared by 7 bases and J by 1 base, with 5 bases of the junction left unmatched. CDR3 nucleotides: TGCAGCGGGACAGGGGGCAGGAAGAACACTGAAGCTTTCTTT. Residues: CSGTGGRKNTEAFF.

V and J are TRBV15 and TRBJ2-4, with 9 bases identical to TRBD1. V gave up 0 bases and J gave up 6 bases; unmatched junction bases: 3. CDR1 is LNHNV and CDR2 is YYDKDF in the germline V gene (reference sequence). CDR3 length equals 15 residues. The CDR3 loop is CATSRDGTGTNIQYF. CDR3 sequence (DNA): TGTGCCACCAGCAGAGATGGGACAGGGACAAACATTCAGTACTTC. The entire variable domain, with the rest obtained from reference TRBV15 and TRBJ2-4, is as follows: DAMVIQNPRYQVTQFGKPVTLSCSQTLNHNVMYWYQQKSSQAPKLLFHYYDKDFNNEADTPDNFQSRRPNTSFCFLDIRSPGLGDTAMYLCATSRDGTGTNIQYFGAGTRLSVL.

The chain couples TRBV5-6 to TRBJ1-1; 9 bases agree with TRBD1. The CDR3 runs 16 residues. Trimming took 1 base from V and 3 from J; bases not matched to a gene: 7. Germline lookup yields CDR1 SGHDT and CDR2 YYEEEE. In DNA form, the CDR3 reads TGTGCCAGCAGCTTGACTACAGGGGGCGAGTACACTGAAGCTTTCTTT. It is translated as CASSLTTGGEYTEAFF.

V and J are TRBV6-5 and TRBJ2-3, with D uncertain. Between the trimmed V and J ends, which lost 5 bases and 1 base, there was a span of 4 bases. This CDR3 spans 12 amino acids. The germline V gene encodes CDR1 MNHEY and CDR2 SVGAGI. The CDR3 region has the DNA TGTGCCAGCAGTCCGGGCACAGATACGCAGTATTTT. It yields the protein CASSPGTDTQYF.

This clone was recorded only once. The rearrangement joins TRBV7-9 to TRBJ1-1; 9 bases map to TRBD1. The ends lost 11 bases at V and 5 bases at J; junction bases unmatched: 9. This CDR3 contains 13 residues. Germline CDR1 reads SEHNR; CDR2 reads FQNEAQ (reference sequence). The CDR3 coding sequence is TGTGCCGGACAACAGGGGGCCGGGACTGAAGCTTTCTTT. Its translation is CAGQQGAGTEAFF.

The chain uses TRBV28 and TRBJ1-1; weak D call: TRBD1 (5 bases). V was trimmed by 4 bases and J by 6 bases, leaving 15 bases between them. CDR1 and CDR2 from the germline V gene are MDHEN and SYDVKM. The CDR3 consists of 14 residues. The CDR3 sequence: CASSSGGVNAEAFF. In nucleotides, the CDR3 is TGTGCCAGCAGTTCTGGGGGGGTTAATGCTGAAGCTTTCTTT.

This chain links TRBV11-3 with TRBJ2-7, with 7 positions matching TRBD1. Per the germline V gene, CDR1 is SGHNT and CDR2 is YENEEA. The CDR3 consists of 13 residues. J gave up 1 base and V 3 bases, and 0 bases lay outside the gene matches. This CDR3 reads CASSLGQSYEQYF. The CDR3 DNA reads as TGTGCCAGCAGCTTGGGACAGTCCTACGAGCAGTACTTC. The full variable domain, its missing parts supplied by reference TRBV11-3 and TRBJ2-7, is EAGVVQSPRYKIIEKKQPVAFWCNPISGHNTLYWYLQNLGQGPELLIRYENEEAVDDSQLPKDRFSAERLKGVDSTLKIQPAELGDSAVYLCASSLGQSYEQYFGPGTRLTVT.

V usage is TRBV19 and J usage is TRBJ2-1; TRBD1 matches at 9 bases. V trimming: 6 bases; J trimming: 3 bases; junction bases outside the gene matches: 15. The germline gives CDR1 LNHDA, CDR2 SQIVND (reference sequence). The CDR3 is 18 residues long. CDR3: CASRGRPQGAVYYNEQFF. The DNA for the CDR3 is TGTGCCAGTAGAGGCCGTCCACAGGGGGCGGTTTACTACAATGAGCAGTTCTTC.

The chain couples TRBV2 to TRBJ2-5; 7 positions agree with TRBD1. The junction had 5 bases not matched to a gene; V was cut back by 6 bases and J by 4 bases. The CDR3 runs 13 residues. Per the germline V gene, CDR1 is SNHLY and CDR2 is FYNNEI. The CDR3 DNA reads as TGTGCCAGCAGCAGGGGGAAGAGAGAGACCCAGTACTTC. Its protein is CASSRGKRETQYF.

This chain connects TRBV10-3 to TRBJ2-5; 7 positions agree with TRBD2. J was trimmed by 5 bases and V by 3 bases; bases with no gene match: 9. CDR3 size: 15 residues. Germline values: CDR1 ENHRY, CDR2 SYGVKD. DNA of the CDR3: TGTGCCATCAGTGAAGGGGTGGCGGGAGTGGAGACCCAGTACTTC. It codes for CAISEGVAGVETQYF.

The chain's CDR3 is CASSQERQGSYNEQFF. CDR3 nucleotides: TGTGCCAGCAGCCAAGAGCGGCAGGGGTCCTACAATGAGCAGTTCTTC. J is TRBJ2-1 and V is TRBV3-1 (or the pseudogene TRBV3-2); TRBD1 might be the D (6 bases). Per the germline V gene, CDR1 is LGHDT and CDR2 is YNNKEL (reference sequence). The CDR3 consists of 16 residues. Between the trimmed V and J ends, which lost 0 bases and 1 base, there was a span of 10 bases.

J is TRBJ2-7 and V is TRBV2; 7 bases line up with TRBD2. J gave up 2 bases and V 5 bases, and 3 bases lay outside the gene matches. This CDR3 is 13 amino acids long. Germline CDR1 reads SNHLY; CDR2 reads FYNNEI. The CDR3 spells CASSRDYTYEQYF. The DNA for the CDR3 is TGTGCCAGCAGTAGGGACTACACCTACGAGCAGTACTTC.

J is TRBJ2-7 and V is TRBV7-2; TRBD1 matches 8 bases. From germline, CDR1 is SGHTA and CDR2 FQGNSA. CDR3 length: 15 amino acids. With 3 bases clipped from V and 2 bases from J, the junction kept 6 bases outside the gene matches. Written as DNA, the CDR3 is TGTGCCAGCAGCTTTTTCAGGGGGCAGGCCTACGAGCAGTACTTC. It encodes CASSFFRGQAYEQYF. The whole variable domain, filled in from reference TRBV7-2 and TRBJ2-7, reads GAGVSQSPSNKVTEKGKDVELRCDPISGHTALYWYRQSLGQGLEFLIYFQGNSAPDKSGLPSDRFSAERTGGSVSTLTIQRTQQEDSAVYLCASSFFRGQAYEQYFGPGTRLTVT.

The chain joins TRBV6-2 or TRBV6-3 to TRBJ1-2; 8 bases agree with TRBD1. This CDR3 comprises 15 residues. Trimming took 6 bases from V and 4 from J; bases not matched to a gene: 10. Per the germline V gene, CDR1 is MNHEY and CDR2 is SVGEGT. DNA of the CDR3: TGTGCCAGCAGCCGGACCCGGACAGGGACCTATGGCTACACCTTC. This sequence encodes CASSRTRTGTYGYTF.

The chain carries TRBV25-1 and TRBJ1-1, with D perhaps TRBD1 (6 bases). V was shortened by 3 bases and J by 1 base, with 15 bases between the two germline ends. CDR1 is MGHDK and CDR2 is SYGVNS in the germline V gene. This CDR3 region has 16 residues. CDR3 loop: CASSDRGGLGNTEAFF. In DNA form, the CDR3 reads TGTGCCAGCAGTGACCGGGGGGGCCTCGGGAACACTGAAGCTTTCTTT.

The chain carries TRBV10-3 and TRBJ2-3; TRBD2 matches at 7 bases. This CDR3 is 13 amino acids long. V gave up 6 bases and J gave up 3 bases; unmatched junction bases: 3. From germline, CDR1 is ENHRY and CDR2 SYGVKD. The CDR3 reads CAIRASGTDTQYF. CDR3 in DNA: TGTGCCATCAGGGCTAGCGGAACAGATACGCAGTATTTT.

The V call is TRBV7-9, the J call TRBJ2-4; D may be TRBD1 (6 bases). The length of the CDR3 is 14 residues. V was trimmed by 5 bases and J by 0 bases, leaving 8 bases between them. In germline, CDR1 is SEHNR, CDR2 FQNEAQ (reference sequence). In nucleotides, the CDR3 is TGTGCCAGCAGCATCAGGGGAGCCAAAAACATTCAGTACTTC. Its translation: CASSIRGAKNIQYF.

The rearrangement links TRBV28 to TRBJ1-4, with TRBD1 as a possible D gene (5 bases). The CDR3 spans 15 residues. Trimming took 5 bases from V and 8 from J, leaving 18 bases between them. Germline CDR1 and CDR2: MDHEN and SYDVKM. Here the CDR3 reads CASSPGGRGPEKLFF. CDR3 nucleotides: TGTGCCAGCAGTCCGGGAGGGAGGGGCCCCGAAAAACTGTTTTTT.

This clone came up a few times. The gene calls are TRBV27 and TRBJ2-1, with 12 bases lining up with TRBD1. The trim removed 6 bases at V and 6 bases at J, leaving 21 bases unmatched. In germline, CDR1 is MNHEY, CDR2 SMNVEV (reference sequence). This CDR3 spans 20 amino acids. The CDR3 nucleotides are TGTGCCAGCAGATCTCTCGGGGACAGGGGGCGAGGTAGCGGGAGCAATGAGCAGTTCTTC. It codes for CASRSLGDRGRGSGSNEQFF.

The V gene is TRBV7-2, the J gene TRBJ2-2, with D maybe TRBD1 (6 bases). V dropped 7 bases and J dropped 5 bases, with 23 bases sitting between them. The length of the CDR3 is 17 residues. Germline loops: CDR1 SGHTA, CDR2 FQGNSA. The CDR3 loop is CASTSPLVGARTGELFF. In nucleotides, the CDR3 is TGTGCCAGCACCTCACCTCTGGTGGGGGCGCGAACCGGGGAGCTGTTTTTT.

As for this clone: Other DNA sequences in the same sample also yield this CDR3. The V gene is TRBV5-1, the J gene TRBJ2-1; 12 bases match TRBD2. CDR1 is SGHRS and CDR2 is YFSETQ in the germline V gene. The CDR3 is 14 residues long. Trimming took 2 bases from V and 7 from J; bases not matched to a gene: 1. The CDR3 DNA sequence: TGCGCCAGCAGCTTAGGACTAGCGGGAAATGAGCAGTTCTTC. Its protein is CASSLGLAGNEQFF. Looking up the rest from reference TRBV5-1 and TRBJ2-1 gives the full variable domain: KAGVTQTPRYLIKTRGQQVTLSCSPISGHRSVSWYQQTPGQGLQFLFEYFSETQRNKGNFPGRFSGRQFSNSRSEMNVSTLELGDSALYLCASSLGLAGNEQFFGPGTRLTVL.